This T cell receptor (beta chain) was captured by sequencing in a study of blood T cell repertoires in COVID-19. Study at large: COVID-19 samples collected from the United States, Italy and Spain covered acute and convalescent phases. Nucleic acid was either cDNA or gDNA, and it came from T cells, B-cell-depleted T cells, or PBMCs.

Per the original methods: Estimated nucleated cell counts came from reference gene primer amplification. Method: immunoSEQ multiplex PCR; TCRdb's copy keeps in-frame clones and lacks some. That table is the source of V, J and clone size, and D and trimming were worked out from the DNA. This table has 500,000 to 600,000 clones, roughly nine tenths appearing once. Patients from Seattle were sampled longitudinally, starting during active infection. In germline, CDR1 is SGHRS, CDR2 YFSETQ. The CDR3 loop spans 18 amino acids. The V end was cut by 0 bases, the J end by 1 base, with 19 bases between. The chain joins TRBV5-1 to TRBJ1-1, with TRBD1 as a possible D gene (5 bases). This TCR was sampled from a woman in her forties or fifties with COVID-19, enrolled during active disease. The sequenced material came from peripheral blood. The CDR3: CASSLASGPPGQNTEAFF. CDR3 in DNA: TGCGCCAGCAGCTTGGCGTCGGGCCCCCCCGGACAGAACACTGAAGCTTTCTTT.